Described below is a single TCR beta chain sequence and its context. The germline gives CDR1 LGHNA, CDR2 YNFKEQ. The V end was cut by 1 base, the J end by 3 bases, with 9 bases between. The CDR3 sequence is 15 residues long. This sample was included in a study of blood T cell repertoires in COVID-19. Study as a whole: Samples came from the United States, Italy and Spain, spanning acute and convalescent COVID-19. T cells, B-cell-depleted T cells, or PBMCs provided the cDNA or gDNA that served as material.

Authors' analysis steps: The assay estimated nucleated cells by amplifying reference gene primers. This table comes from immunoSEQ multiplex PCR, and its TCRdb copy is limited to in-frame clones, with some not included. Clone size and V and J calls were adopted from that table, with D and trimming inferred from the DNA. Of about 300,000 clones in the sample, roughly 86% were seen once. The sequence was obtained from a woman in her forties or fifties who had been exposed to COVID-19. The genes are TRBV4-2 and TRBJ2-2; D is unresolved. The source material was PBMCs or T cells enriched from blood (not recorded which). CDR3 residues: CASSQVQDDTGELFF. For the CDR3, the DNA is TGTGCCAGCAGCCAAGTTCAGGATGACACCGGGGAGCTGTTTTTT.